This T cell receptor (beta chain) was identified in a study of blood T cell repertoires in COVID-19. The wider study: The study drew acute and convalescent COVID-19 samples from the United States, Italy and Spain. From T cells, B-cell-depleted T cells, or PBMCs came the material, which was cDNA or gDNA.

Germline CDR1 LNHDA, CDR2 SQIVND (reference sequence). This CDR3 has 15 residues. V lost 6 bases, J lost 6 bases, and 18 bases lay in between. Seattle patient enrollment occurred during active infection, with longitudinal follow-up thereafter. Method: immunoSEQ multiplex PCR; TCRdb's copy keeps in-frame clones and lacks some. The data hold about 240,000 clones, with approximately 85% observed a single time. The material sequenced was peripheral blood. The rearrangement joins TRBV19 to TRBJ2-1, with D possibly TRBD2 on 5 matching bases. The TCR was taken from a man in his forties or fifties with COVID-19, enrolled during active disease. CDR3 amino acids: CASRYEGNIINEQFF. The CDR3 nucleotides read TGTGCCAGTAGATATGAGGGTAATATTATCAATGAGCAGTTCTTC.